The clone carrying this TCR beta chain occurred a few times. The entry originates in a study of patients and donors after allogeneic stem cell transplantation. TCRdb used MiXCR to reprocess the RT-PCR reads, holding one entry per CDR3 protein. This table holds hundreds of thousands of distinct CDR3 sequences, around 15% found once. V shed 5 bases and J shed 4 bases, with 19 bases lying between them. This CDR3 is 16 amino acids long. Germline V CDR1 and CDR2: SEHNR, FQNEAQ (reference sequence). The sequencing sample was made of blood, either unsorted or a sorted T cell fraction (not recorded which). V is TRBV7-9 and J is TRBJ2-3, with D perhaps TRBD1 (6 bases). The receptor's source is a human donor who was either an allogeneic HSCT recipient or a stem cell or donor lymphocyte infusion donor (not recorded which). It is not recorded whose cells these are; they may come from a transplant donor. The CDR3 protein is CASSRQDLSGSDTQYF. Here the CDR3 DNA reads TGTGCCAGCAGCCGACAGGATCTGTCCGGCTCAGATACGCAGTATTTT.